The 13 T cell receptor beta chains reported below all come from one sample, sequenced in a study of regulatory T cells in long-lasting Graves disease. Arm-PCR of CDR3 regions and iRepertoire HTBI primers were the basis on which TCR beta libraries were built. One entry per CDR3 protein, called by TCRdb with MiXCR from the multiplex PCR reads. This sample carries some 370,000 distinct CDR3 sequences, roughly 10% of them seen once, and the ten largest clones take 18%. Time point noted: newly diagnosed GD, antithyroid drugs for less than 3 months. TCR sequences were obtained from RNA taken from PBMCs. These data also featured in a second study, about T cells in Graves' hyperthyroidism and ophthalmopathy.

The material sequenced was peripheral blood mononuclear cells (PBMCs), taken at new diagnosis, from a patient treated with antithyroid drugs. These receptors were taken from a woman younger than 30 with Graves disease.

This clonotype was seen ten or more times. This chain links TRBV28 with TRBJ2-1; D might be TRBD2 (5 bases). Germline CDR1 MDHEN, CDR2 SYDVKM. The ends were cut back, 4 bases at V and 6 bases at J, with 16 bases in the middle. The CDR3 has 15 residues. CDR3 sequence: CASSYTGFRGNEQFF. The CDR3 nucleotides are TGTGCCAGCAGTTACACGGGATTTCGGGGCAATGAGCAGTTCTTC.

This clonotype appeared many times. The chain combines TRBV10-3 with TRBJ1-1; D gene uncertain. V dropped 2 bases and J dropped 6 bases, with 13 bases sitting between them. CDR1 and CDR2 from the germline V gene are ENHRY and SYGVKD. The CDR3 covers 14 residues. The CDR3 is CAISEGRGGAEAFF. The DNA for the CDR3 is TGTGCCATCAGTGAGGGCAGAGGAGGCGCTGAAGCTTTCTTT.

This clonotype has ten or more counts. The gene calls are TRBV18 and TRBJ1-2; 8 nucleotides line up with TRBD1. Germline V lookup: CDR1 KGHSH, CDR2 LQKENI. Losses at the gene ends were 5 bases for V and 6 bases for J; bases not matched to a gene: 11. The CDR3 consists of 15 residues. The CDR3 DNA is TGTGCCAGCTCAACGGCCGCAGGGGGCGGGAATGGCTACACCTTC. It is translated as CASSTAAGGGNGYTF. Full variable domain (remainder filled in from reference TRBV18 and TRBJ1-2): NAGVMQNPRHLVRRRGQEARLRCSPMKGHSHVYWYRQLPEEGLKFMVYLQKENIIDESGMPKERFSAEFPKEGPSILRIQQVVRGDSAAYFCASSTAAGGGNGYTFGSGTRLTVV.

The J gene is TRBJ1-1, the V gene TRBV7-3, with D tentatively TRBD1 (6 bases). Trimming took 0 bases from V and 4 from J, leaving 12 bases between them. CDR3 length: 15 residues. Per the germline V gene, CDR1 is SGHTA and CDR2 is FQGTGA. This CDR3 is CASSLTGGRGTEAFF. The CDR3 DNA is TGTGCCAGCAGCTTAACAGGGGGTCGGGGCACTGAAGCTTTCTTT.

This clonotype came up many times. The V and J genes are TRBV6-1 and TRBJ2-7; unclear D gene. This CDR3 is built from 13 residues. V lost 5 bases, J lost 2 bases, and 10 bases lay in between. CDR1 MNHNS and CDR2 SASEGT come from the germline V gene. CDR3 sequence: CASSRPPAYEQYF. In DNA, the CDR3 is TGTGCCAGCAGTCGACCCCCCGCCTACGAGCAGTACTTC.

This clonotype was found many times. V and J are TRBV30 and TRBJ2-6; a possible D gene is TRBD2 (6 bases). Germline-derived CDR1 and CDR2 are GTSNPN and SVGIG (reference sequence). This CDR3 has 16 amino acids. Trimming cost V 0 bases and J 4 bases, with 13 bases left between them. The CDR3 is CAWSVLGGSGANVLTF. CDR3 DNA sequence: TGTGCCTGGAGTGTACTTGGAGGGTCCGGGGCCAACGTCCTGACTTTC.

This chain connects TRBV7-2 to TRBJ1-3; D may be TRBD1 (5 bases). The ends were cut back, 5 bases at V and 4 bases at J, with 15 bases in the middle. The CDR3 sequence is 15 residues long. From germline, CDR1 is SGHTA and CDR2 FQGNSA. This CDR3 reads CASSGTGRTGNTIYF. CDR3 bases: TGTGCCAGCAGCGGGACCGGGAGAACGGGAAACACCATATATTTT.

This clonotype was detected ten times or more. The V and J genes are TRBV20-1 and TRBJ1-1, with unresolved D. V lost 1 base, J lost 0 bases, and 15 bases lay in between. CDR1 and CDR2 (germline): DFQATT, SNEGSKA (reference sequence). CDR3 length: 16 residues. The CDR3 loop reads CSARAIKPRMNTEAFF. In DNA, the CDR3 is TGCAGTGCTAGAGCCATAAAACCCAGGATGAACACTGAAGCTTTCTTT.

This clonotype showed up many times. The CDR3 loop is CASSLARGRGQSDDYGYTF. DNA for the CDR3: TGTGCCAGCAGCTTAGCTCGGGGGAGGGGACAATCGGATGACTATGGCTACACCTTC. The chain carries TRBV7-9 and TRBJ1-2; D might be TRBD1 (6 bases). Germline V lookup: CDR1 SEHNR, CDR2 FQNEAQ (reference sequence). The germline V and J ends were trimmed by 0 bases and 3 bases, with 23 bases remaining between them. This CDR3 is 19 amino acids long.

This clonotype was seen at least ten times. V is TRBV20-1 and J is TRBJ1-5, with D unresolved. Looked up from germline, CDR1 is DFQATT and CDR2 is SNEGSKA (reference sequence). V lost 0 bases to trimming and J lost 9 bases, with 15 bases between them. The CDR3 has 14 amino acids. The chain's CDR3 is CSARDSRGRGPQHF. In nucleotides, the CDR3 is TGCAGTGCTAGAGATTCTCGAGGGCGGGGGCCCCAGCATTTT.

About this clonotype: Just one base apart from a much larger clone, this may be a read error. The chain combines TRBV14 with TRBJ1-1; 7 positions match TRBD1. V lost 4 bases and J lost 3; bases outside the gene matches: 14. Looked up from germline, CDR1 is SGHDN and CDR2 is FVKESK. The CDR3 loop spans 17 amino acids. This CDR3 is CASSRWSSGTADTEAFF. The DNA for the CDR3 is TGTGCCAGCAGCCGATGGAGTTCGGGGACAGCGGACACTGAAGCTTTCTTT. The whole variable domain, filled in from reference TRBV14 and TRBJ1-1, reads EAGVTQFPSHSVIEKGQTVTLRCDPISGHDNLYWYRRVMGKEIKFLLHFVKESKQDESGMPNNRFLAERTGGTYSTLKVQPAELEDSGVYFCASSRWSSGTADTEAFFGQGTRLTVV.

The rearrangement joins TRBV9 to TRBJ1-2; 7 bases map to TRBD1. Germline V gives CDR1 SGDLS, CDR2 YYNGEE. The CDR3 has 16 residues. V was pared by 4 bases and J by 1 base, with 10 bases of the junction left unmatched. CDR3: CASSLELRDSNYGYTF. The CDR3 DNA is TGTGCCAGCAGCCTCGAACTCCGGGACAGTAACTATGGCTACACCTTC.

A few counts support this clonotype. V and J are TRBV19 and TRBJ2-3, with unresolved D. The CDR3 is made up of 16 amino acids. V was cut by 5 bases and J by 1 base, with 16 bases left in between. Germline loops: CDR1 LNHDA, CDR2 SQIVND (reference sequence). The chain's CDR3 is CASSPVGELGTDTQYF. Written as DNA, the CDR3 is TGTGCCAGTAGTCCCGTGGGCGAATTGGGCACAGATACGCAGTATTTT.